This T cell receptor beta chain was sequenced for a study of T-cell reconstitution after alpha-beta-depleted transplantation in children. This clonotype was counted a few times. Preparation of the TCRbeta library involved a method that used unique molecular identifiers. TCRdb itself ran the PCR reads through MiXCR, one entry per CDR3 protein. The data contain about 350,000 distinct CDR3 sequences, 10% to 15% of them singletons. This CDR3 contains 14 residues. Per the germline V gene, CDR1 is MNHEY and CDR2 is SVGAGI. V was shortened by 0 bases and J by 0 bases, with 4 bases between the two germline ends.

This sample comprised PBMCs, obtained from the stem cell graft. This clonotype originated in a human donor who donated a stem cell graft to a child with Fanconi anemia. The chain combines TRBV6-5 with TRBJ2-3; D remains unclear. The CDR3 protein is CASSYSKSTDTQYF. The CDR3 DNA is TGTGCCAGCAGTTACTCGAAAAGCACAGATACGCAGTATTTT.